This passage covers 3 T cell receptor beta chains from one sample sequenced in a study of control samples from healthy donors and cancer patients (TCRdb year 2020). The library was prepared using the immunoSEQ multiplex PCR assay. Entries here come from immuneACCESS through TCRdb and include only in-frame sequences with V and J called. Some clones fail to appear in such tables; in the studies checked, an unresolved V gene covers under half of the shortfall, and the cause of the remainder is unknown. The sample has about 86,000 clones on record, roughly 93% of them singletons. The top ten clones comprise less than 6% of the sample. The specimen sequenced was blood. The receptors here all came from a woman under 30 in good health.

The V gene is TRBV7-3, the J gene TRBJ2-7, with D possibly called TRBD1 or TRBD2 (5 bases each). Germline V lookup: CDR1 SGHTA, CDR2 FQGTGA. Trimming shortened V by 0 bases and J by 3 bases, and 9 bases separated the two germline ends. The CDR3 is 14 amino acids. CDR3 protein: CASSLTGDHYEQYF. Written as DNA, the CDR3 is TGTGCCAGCAGCTTAACAGGGGACCACTACGAGCAGTACTTC.

The J gene is TRBJ1-1, the V gene TRBV14; TRBD1 is a possible D gene (6 bases). The CDR3 sequence is 14 residues long. Germline-derived CDR1 and CDR2 are SGHDN and FVKESK. The V gene lost 3 bases and the J gene lost 4 bases, with 12 bases spanning the gap. The CDR3 DNA sequence: TGTGCCAGCAGCCATCGGGGGGCCGGCACTGAAGCTTTCTTT. The encoded protein is CASSHRGAGTEAFF.

V usage is TRBV7-3 and J usage is TRBJ1-6, with 9 positions matching TRBD1. V shed 5 bases, J shed 6 bases, and the junction held 5 bases outside the gene matches. This CDR3 spans 15 amino acids. The germline CDR1 and CDR2 sequences are SGHTA and FQGTGA. CDR3 amino acids: CASSLQGAGNSPLHF. The CDR3, as DNA: TGTGCCAGCAGCCTACAGGGGGCTGGTAATTCACCCCTCCACTTT.